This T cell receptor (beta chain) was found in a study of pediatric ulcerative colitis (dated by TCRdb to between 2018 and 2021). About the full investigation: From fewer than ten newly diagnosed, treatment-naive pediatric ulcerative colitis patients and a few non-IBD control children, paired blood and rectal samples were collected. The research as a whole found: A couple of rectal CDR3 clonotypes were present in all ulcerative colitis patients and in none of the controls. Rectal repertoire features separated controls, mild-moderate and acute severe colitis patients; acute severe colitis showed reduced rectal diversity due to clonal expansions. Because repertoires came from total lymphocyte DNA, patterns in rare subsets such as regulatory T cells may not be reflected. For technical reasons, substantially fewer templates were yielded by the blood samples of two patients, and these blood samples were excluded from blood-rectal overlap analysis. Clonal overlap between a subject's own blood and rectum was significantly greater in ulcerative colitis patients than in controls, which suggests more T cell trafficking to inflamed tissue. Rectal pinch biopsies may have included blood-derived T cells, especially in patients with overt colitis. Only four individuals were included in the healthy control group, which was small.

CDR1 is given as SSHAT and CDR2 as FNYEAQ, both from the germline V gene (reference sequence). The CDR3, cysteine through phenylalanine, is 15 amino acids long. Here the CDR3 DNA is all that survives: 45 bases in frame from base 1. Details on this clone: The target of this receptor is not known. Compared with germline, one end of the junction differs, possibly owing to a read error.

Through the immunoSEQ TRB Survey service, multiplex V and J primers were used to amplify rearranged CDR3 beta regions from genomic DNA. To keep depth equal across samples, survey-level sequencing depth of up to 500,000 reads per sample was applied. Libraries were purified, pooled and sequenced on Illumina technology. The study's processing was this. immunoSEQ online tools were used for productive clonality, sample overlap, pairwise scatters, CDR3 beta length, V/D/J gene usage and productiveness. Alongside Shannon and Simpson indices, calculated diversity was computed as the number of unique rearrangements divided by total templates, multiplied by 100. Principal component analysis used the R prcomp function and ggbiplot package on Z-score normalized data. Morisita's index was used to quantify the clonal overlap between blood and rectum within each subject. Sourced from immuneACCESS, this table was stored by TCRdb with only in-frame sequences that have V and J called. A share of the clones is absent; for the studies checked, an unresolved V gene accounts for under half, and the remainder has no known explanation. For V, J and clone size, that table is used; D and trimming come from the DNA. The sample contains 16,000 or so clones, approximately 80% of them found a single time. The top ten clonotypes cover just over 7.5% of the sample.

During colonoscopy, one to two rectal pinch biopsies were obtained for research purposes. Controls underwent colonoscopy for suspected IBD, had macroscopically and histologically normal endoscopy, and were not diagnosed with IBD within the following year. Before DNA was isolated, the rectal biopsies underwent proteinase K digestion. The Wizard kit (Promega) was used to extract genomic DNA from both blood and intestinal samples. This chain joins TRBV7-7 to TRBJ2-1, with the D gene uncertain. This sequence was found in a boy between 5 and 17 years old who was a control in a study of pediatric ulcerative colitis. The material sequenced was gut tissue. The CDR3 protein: CASSLDFGYYNEQFF. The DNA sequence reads TGTGCTAGCAGCTTAGACTTCGGCTACTACAATGAGCAGTTCTTC.